The 14 T cell receptor beta chains below come from one sample, sequenced in a study of T cell repertoires in cytomegalovirus infection. Their antigens are not known. TCRdb redid the calling of the reads with MiXCR, one entry per CDR3 protein. The sample shows about 120,000 distinct CDR3 sequences, over 30% of them seen only once. The material sequenced was CD8+ T cells from cultured PBMCs, taken from culture after CMV antigen stimulation. The receptors stem from a human donor in good health (CMV status not recorded). Some clones in this sample may be carry-over from other donors' samples.

This clonotype has just a few counts. The V call is TRBV29-1, the J call TRBJ2-7, with 11 bases aligning to TRBD1. The V gene end was trimmed by 3 bases and the J gene end by 3 bases; junction bases not matched to a gene: 1. This CDR3 comprises 13 residues. Germline CDR1 SQVTM, CDR2 ANQGSEA. The chain's CDR3 is CSVDGTGGYEQYF. The CDR3 nucleotides are TGCAGCGTTGACGGGACAGGGGGCTACGAGCAGTACTTC.

In its sample, this clonotype was seen a few times. V gene TRBV16 combines with J gene TRBJ1-1; 10 bases are shared with TRBD1. This CDR3 has 12 amino acids. V was pared by 4 bases and J by 11 bases, with 4 bases of the junction left unmatched. The germline V gene encodes CDR1 KGHSY and CDR2 FQNENV. Here the CDR3 DNA reads TGTGCCAGCAGCCCCGGGACAGGGGATGCTTTCTTT. It encodes CASSPGTGDAFF.

This clonotype appeared a few times. The chain uses TRBV4-2 and TRBJ1-1; D might be TRBD1 (5 bases). With 1 base removed from V and 5 bases from J, the gap between germline ends came to 8 bases. The CDR3 consists of 13 residues. Germline V gene sequence: CDR1 LGHNA, CDR2 YNFKEQ. This CDR3 reads CASSQGGRTEAFF. As DNA, the CDR3 is TGTGCCAGCAGCCAAGGGGGCCGGACTGAAGCTTTCTTT.

This clonotype has at least ten counts. V usage is TRBV7-2 and J usage is TRBJ1-1; the D is unclear. Trimming cost V 3 bases and J 7 bases, with 12 bases left between them. Per the germline V gene, CDR1 is SGHTA and CDR2 is FQGNSA. The CDR3 sequence is 13 residues long. CDR3 region: CASSFFGRGEAFF. The CDR3 DNA sequence: TGTGCCAGCAGCTTCTTCGGCCGGGGTGAAGCTTTCTTT.

This rearrangement joins TRBV29-1 to TRBJ2-7; TRBD2 aligns across 7 bases. In germline, CDR1 is SQVTM, CDR2 ANQGSEA. The CDR3 runs to 13 residues. V dropped 4 bases and J dropped 0; count of bases not matched to a gene: 3. In DNA, the CDR3 is TGCAGCGTTGCCGGGGGGAGCTCCTACGAGCAGTACTTC. This codes for CSVAGGSSYEQYF.

The chain carries TRBV7-6 and TRBJ2-1; maybe TRBD2 (5 bases). V lost 0 bases, J lost 1 base, and 10 bases lay in between. Per germline, CDR1 SGHVS and CDR2 FNYEAQ. The CDR3 runs 16 residues. CDR3 DNA: TGTGCCAGCAGCTTAGCGGTGGCGGGTTCCTACAATGAGCAGTTCTTC. Protein product: CASSLAVAGSYNEQFF.

The table lists this clonotype with a few counts. The chain carries TRBV29-1 and TRBJ2-5; TRBD1 might be the D (6 bases). This CDR3 contains 12 residues. The V and J ends lost 3 bases and 2 bases respectively, with 7 bases between them. Germline CDR1 reads SQVTM; CDR2 reads ANQGSEA. The CDR3 loop reads CSVDRGQETQYF. The CDR3 nucleotides read TGCAGCGTTGACAGGGGACAAGAGACCCAGTACTTC.

The chain combines TRBV20-1 with TRBJ2-7; 7 positions agree with TRBD2. V gave up 0 bases and J gave up 6 bases; unmatched junction bases: 8. The CDR3 covers 14 residues. The V gene's germline CDR1 is DFQATT and CDR2 SNEGSKA (reference sequence). In DNA form, the CDR3 reads TGCAGTGCTAGAGAGGGGGGGGATTATCTCGAGCAGTACTTC. Amino acids: CSAREGGDYLEQYF.

The V call is TRBV27, the J call TRBJ1-6; no clear D gene. Looked up from germline, CDR1 is MNHEY and CDR2 is SMNVEV (reference sequence). V was clipped by 0 bases and J by 3 bases, with 0 bases between them. This CDR3 spans 13 amino acids. The CDR3: CASSLSYNSPLHF. The CDR3 DNA follows: TGTGCCAGCAGTTTATCCTATAATTCACCCCTCCACTTT.

Only a few counts were recorded for this clonotype. The chain employs TRBV2 and TRBJ1-5; 10 bases align to TRBD1. Germline CDR1 SNHLY, CDR2 FYNNEI. The V segment lost 8 bases and the J segment 2 bases; nucleotides outside the gene matches: 12. The CDR3 runs 17 residues. The CDR3 DNA sequence: TGTGCCAGCCAATGGGACAGGGGAGTTTCTGGCAATCAGCCCCAGCATTTT. Translation: CASQWDRGVSGNQPQHF.

The J gene is TRBJ1-5, the V gene TRBV19, with TRBD1 matching 8 bases. Trimming removed 1 base from V and 3 bases from J; junction bases left unmatched: 8. The CDR3 has 17 residues. The germline V gene has CDR1 LNHDA and CDR2 SQIVND (reference sequence). CDR3 sequence (DNA): TGTGCCAGTAGTATAGTAGCAGGGGGCGTATCCAATCAGCCCCAGCATTTT. Translating it yields CASSIVAGGVSNQPQHF.

The gene calls are TRBV6-2 or TRBV6-3 and TRBJ2-1; maybe TRBD2 (6 bases). The CDR3 covers 13 residues. V was clipped by 8 bases and J by 6 bases, with 14 bases between them. Looked up from germline, CDR1 is MNHEY and CDR2 is SVGEGT. The CDR3 reads CASRSSGLNEQFF. CDR3 bases: TGTGCCAGCCGATCCTCGGGACTCAATGAGCAGTTCTTC.

This clonotype was observed at least ten times. The V gene is TRBV7-6, the J gene TRBJ2-2; D is ambiguous. Trimming pared 2 bases from V and 1 base from J, leaving 8 bases between. Germline CDR1 is SGHVS and CDR2 is FNYEAQ. This CDR3 comprises 15 residues. The CDR3 coding sequence is TGTGCCAGCAGCTTAAGTACAGAGAACACCGGGGAGCTGTTTTTT. Protein sequence: CASSLSTENTGELFF.

This clonotype was recorded many times. CDR3 coding DNA: TGTGCCAGCAGCTTGCGGAGGGGGCACAATCAGCCCCAGCATTTT. Translated, it gives CASSLRRGHNQPQHF. V and J are TRBV7-2 and TRBJ1-5; 7 nucleotides line up with TRBD1. Trimming at V came to 3 bases and at J to 3 bases, leaving 5 bases not matched to a gene. The CDR3 totals 15 residues. Germline CDR1 and CDR2: SGHTA and FQGNSA.